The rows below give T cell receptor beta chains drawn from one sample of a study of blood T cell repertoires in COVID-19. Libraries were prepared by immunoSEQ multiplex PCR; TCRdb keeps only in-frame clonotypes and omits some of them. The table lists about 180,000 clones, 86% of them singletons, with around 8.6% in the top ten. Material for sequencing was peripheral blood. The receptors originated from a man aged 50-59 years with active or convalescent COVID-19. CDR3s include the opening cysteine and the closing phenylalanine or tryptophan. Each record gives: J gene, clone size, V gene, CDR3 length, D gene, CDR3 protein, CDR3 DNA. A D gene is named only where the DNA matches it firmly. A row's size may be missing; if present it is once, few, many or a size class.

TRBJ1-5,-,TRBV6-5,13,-,CASRAVSNQPQHF,TGTGCCAGCCGCGCCGTGAGCAATCAGCCCCAGCATTTT
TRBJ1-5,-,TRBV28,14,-,CASSLYQGSQPQHF,TGTGCCAGCAGTTTATACCAGGGGAGTCAGCCCCAGCATTTT
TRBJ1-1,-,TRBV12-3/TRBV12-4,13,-,CASSSTMNTEAFF,TGTGCCAGCAGTTCCACAATGAACACTGAAGCTTTCTTT
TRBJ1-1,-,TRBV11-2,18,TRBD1,CASSFDDGTALLNTEAFF,TGTGCCAGCAGCTTCGACGATGGGACAGCCCTGTTGAACACTGAAGCTTTCTTT
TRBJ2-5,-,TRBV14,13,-,CASSQEGPETQYF,TGTGCCAGCAGCCAAGAGGGCCCAGAGACCCAGTACTTC
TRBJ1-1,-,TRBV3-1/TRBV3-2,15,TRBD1,CASSLRDRGNTEAFF,TGTGCCAGCAGCCTGAGGGACAGGGGGAACACTGAAGCTTTCTTT
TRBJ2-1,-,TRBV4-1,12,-,CASSRTRDEQFF,TGCGCCAGCAGCCGGACGAGGGATGAGCAGTTCTTC
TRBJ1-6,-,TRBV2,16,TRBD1,CASSERGQRNNSPLHF,TGTGCCAGCAGTGAAAGGGGACAGCGGAATAATTCACCCCTCCACTTT
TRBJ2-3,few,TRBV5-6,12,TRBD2,CASSDSGGALYF,TGTGCCAGCAGCGATAGCGGGGGGGCCTTATATTTT
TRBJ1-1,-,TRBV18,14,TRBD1,CASSPQGASTEAFF,TGTGCCAGCTCACCCCAGGGGGCGAGCACTGAAGCTTTCTTT
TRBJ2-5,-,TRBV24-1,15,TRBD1,CATSDSGQGRETQYF,TGTGCCACCAGTGATTCAGGACAGGGCCGGGAGACCCAGTACTTC
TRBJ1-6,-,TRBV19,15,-,CASKSDRNFNSPLHF,TGTGCCAGTAAGTCCGACAGGAACTTCAATTCACCCCTCCACTTT
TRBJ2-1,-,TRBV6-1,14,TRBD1,CASSSSTGAYEQFF,TGTGCCAGCTCTTCTTCGACAGGGGCGTATGAGCAGTTCTTC
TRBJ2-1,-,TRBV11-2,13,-,CASSLVPGSEQFF,TGTGCCAGCAGCTTAGTTCCGGGGAGTGAGCAGTTCTTC
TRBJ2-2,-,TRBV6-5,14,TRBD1,CATGLATNTGELFF,TGTGCGACAGGGTTGGCAACGAACACCGGGGAGCTGTTTTTT
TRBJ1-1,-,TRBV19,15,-,CASRIGQTGNTEAFF,TGTGCCAGTAGAATTGGACAGACCGGGAACACTGAAGCTTTCTTT
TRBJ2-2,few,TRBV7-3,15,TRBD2,CASSSSGGGTGELFF,TGTGCCAGCAGCTCCTCGGGCGGGGGCACCGGGGAGCTGTTTTTT
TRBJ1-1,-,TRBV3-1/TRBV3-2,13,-,CASSRRGTTEAFF,TGTGCCAGCAGCCGGAGGGGAACCACCGAAGCTTTCTTT
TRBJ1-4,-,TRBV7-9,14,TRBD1,CASSLGTGNEKLFF,TGTGCCAGCAGTTTAGGGACAGGGAATGAAAAACTGTTTTTT
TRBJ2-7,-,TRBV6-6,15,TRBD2,CASRGDYPTSYEQYF,TGTGCCAGCAGGGGGGACTACCCCACTTCCTACGAGCAGTACTTC
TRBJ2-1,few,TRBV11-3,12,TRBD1,CASSPDRGQQFF,TGTGCCAGCAGCCCGGACAGGGGCCAGCAGTTCTTC
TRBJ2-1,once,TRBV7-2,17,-,CASSLGYSHGLHNEQFF,TGTGCCAGCAGCTTAGGTTACAGCCACGGCCTTCACAATGAGCAGTTCTTC
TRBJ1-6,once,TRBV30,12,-,CAWSVPGSPLHF,TGTGCCTGGAGTGTACCAGGATCACCCCTCCACTTT
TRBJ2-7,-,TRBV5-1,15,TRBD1,CASSTAGTGVGEQYF,TGCGCCAGCAGCACGGCCGGGACAGGGGTGGGGGAGCAGTACTTC
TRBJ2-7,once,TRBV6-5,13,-,CASSYLRGYEQYF,TGTGCCAGCAGTTACTTAAGGGGATACGAGCAGTACTTC
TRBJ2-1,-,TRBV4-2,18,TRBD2,CASSQEGASGASYNEQFF,TGTGCCAGCAGCCAAGAAGGGGCTAGCGGGGCTTCCTACAATGAGCAGTTCTTC
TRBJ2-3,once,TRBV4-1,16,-,CASSQASGWWADTQYF,TGCGCCAGCAGCCAAGCGTCGGGTTGGTGGGCAGATACGCAGTATTTT
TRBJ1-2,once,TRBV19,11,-,CASSSSFGYTF,TGTGCCAGTAGTTCGTCTTTCGGCTACACCTTC
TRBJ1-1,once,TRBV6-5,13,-,CASSKPGQAEAFF,TGTGCCAGCAGTAAACCCGGACAAGCTGAAGCTTTCTTT
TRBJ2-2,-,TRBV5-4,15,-,CASSLAVRGTGELFF,TGTGCCAGCAGCCTGGCGGTCCGGGGCACCGGGGAGCTGTTTTTT
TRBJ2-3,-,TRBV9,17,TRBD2,CASSVAGSGSTPDTQYF,TGTGCCAGCAGCGTAGCTGGGAGCGGGAGTACCCCAGATACGCAGTATTTT